The sequence of this TCR beta chain was determined in a study of cytomegalovirus exposure and HLA in healthy donors. Study context: From HLA-typed donors, an early data release held roughly 80 million unique TCRs. General study results and limits: Segments of the TCR beta V type were, in most cases, productive about 90% or about 30% of the time in an earlier analysis.

Note on this clone: No antigen is known for it.

Primers included in the PCR were 60 Vbeta and 13 Jbeta primers. Profiling relied on immunoSEQ multiplex PCR, and the TCRdb table lists in-frame clones only, not all of them. The top ten hold more than 1.4% of the sample, which has about 120,000 clones, 82% seen once. CDR1 is SQVTM, CDR2 ANQGSEA, per germline. The V segment lost 4 bases and the J segment 4 bases; nucleotides outside the gene matches: 8. The CDR3 consists of 14 residues. The receptor comes from a woman under 30 in good health and CMV-seronegative. Sequenced sample: PBMCs. The V and J genes are TRBV29-1 and TRBJ2-7; 9 bases agree with TRBD1. For the CDR3, the DNA is TGCAGCGTTGTGCGCTGGACAGGGGTTTACGAGCAGTACTTC. This encodes CSVVRWTGVYEQYF.